These 13 T cell receptor beta chains came from one sample sequenced in a study of OX40 agonist ivuxolimab in advanced cancers. Produced via immunoSEQ multiplex PCR; TCRdb's table is partial and in-frame only. Among tens of thousands of clones listed, roughly 80% were seen once. The sequencing used CD4+ or CD8+ T cells sorted from blood, collected in a trial of the OX40 agonist ivuxolimab. Every receptor here comes from an adult with an advanced solid tumor such as melanoma, head and neck, liver or kidney cancer.

The chain has TRBV21-1 and TRBJ1-5; the D call of TRBD1 is as the table states it, not checked on the DNA. TRBV21-1 is a pseudogene locus. This CDR3 comprises 19 residues. The CDR3 DNA reads as TGTGCCAGCAGCAAACCTCCGAGGGACAGGCCTTATAGCAATCAGCCCCAGCATTTT. Protein sequence: CASSKPPRDRPYSNQPQHF.

The J gene is TRBJ1-1, the V gene TRBV30; tentatively, D is TRBD1 (5 bases). This CDR3 comprises 14 residues. Germline CDR1 GTSNPN, CDR2 SVGIG (reference sequence). Trimming stripped 0 bases from V and 2 bases from J, with 10 bases between. The CDR3 DNA is TGTGCCTGGAGTGTACTCTGGGACAACACTGAAGCTTTCTTT. Translation gives CAWSVLWDNTEAFF.

The chain uses TRBV7-3 and TRBJ2-2; 16 bases are a match to TRBD2. CDR1 and CDR2 from the germline V gene are SGHTA and FQGTGA. This CDR3 spans 19 amino acids. V gave up 6 bases and J gave up 1 base; unmatched junction bases: 8. CDR3: CASRPGGLAGGLNTGELFF. CDR3 coding DNA: TGTGCCAGCAGACCAGGGGGACTAGCGGGAGGGTTGAACACCGGGGAGCTGTTTTTT.

The V and J genes are TRBV7-9 and TRBJ1-2; TRBD1 aligns across 7 bases. The CDR3 spans 14 residues. Per the germline V gene, CDR1 is SEHNR and CDR2 is FQNEAQ (reference sequence). Unmatched junction bases numbered 13, after V lost 11 bases and J lost 4 bases. The CDR3 DNA sequence: TGTGCCGGTTTGTTGACAGGGAGTGGCTATGGCTACACCTTC. Translation: CAGLLTGSGYGYTF.

V is TRBV25-1 and J is TRBJ1-2; D is unclear. This CDR3 spans 14 amino acids. From germline, CDR1 is MGHDK and CDR2 SYGVNS. The V end was cut by 1 base, the J end by 0 bases, with 6 bases between. CDR3: CASSEFATNYGYTF. In DNA, the CDR3 is TGTGCCAGCAGTGAATTTGCCACTAACTATGGCTACACCTTC.

The chain carries TRBV13 and TRBJ2-3; a weak D match, TRBD1 (6 bases). V lost 5 bases and J 4 bases, leaving 10 bases between the germline ends. The CDR3 consists of 13 residues. Germline CDR1 PRHDT, CDR2 FYEKMQ (reference sequence). The DNA of the CDR3 is TGTGCCAGCAGCAAGACAGGAGCAGATACGCAGTATTTT. Protein sequence: CASSKTGADTQYF.

The chain employs TRBV1 and TRBJ2-4; the table's D call, TRBD2, was not checked against the DNA. TRBV1 is reported as a pseudogene. CDR3 length: 15 residues. Here the CDR3 reads CTSSPGRGAKNIQYF. CDR3 in DNA: TGCACCAGCAGCCCCGGGAGAGGTGCCAAAAACATTCAGTACTTC.

V gene TRBV30 combines with J gene TRBJ1-5; TRBD1 matches 8 bases. This CDR3 has 13 residues. V was pared by 4 bases and J by 9 bases, with 8 bases of the junction left unmatched. In germline, CDR1 is GTSNPN, CDR2 SVGIG (reference sequence). The CDR3 is CAWTGTGSGPQHF. The CDR3 DNA reads TGTGCCTGGACCGGGACAGGCTCTGGGCCCCAGCATTTT.

CDR3 sequence (DNA): TGTGCCAGCAGTGGAAATAATTCACCCCTCCACTTT. Translating it yields CASSGNNSPLHF. The V gene is TRBV2, the J gene TRBJ1-6; D not resolved. V was clipped by 4 bases and J by 5 bases, with 3 bases between them. Germline CDR1 SNHLY, CDR2 FYNNEI. The CDR3 covers 12 residues.

The rearrangement joins TRBV6-1 to TRBJ2-2; D is unresolved. Trimming removed 7 bases from V and 4 bases from J, with 16 bases in between. Per germline, CDR1 MNHNS and CDR2 SASEGT. The CDR3 sequence is 15 residues long. In DNA form, the CDR3 reads TGTGCCAGCAACCGTCCTAGACTCGGCACCGGGGAGCTGTTTTTT. Encoded protein: CASNRPRLGTGELFF.

This chain uses TRBV9 with TRBJ2-2, with 7 bases aligning to TRBD2. The CDR3 is made up of 17 amino acids. The germline V gene encodes CDR1 SGDLS and CDR2 YYNGEE. With 0 bases clipped from V and 0 bases from J, the junction kept 5 bases outside the gene matches. This CDR3 reads CASSVEWSGANTGELFF. CDR3 sequence (DNA): TGTGCCAGCAGCGTAGAGTGGAGCGGGGCGAACACCGGGGAGCTGTTTTTT.

The J gene is TRBJ2-2, the V gene TRBV7-9; the D is unclear. The CDR3 runs to 15 residues. V dropped 2 bases and J dropped 1 base, with 8 bases sitting between them. Germline CDR1 and CDR2: SEHNR and FQNEAQ (reference sequence). In DNA, the CDR3 is TGTGCCAGCAGCTTAAGGTCCGGGAACACCGGGGAGCTGTTTTTT. Translation gives CASSLRSGNTGELFF.

This chain connects TRBV5-1 to TRBJ2-5; D remains unclear. This CDR3 is built from 14 residues. Germline values: CDR1 SGHRS, CDR2 YFSETQ. V dropped 0 bases and J dropped 2 bases, with 8 bases sitting between them. CDR3 bases: TGCGCCAGCAGCTTGGGCCCACCGCAAGAGACCCAGTACTTC. Protein product: CASSLGPPQETQYF.